A single sample is the source of the 19 T cell receptor beta chains below, sequenced in a study of CD8 T cells in Susac syndrome. The authors reverse transcribed 0.5 to 1 ug RNA with random hexamers. MiXCR, applied by TCRdb to the immunoSEQ multiplex PCR reads, yields one record per CDR3 protein. Of roughly 120,000 distinct CDR3 sequences listed, 90% to 95% are singletons. Sequencing used CD4+ T cells from PBMCs. These TCRs come from a human donor with multiple sclerosis.

The chain joins TRBV6-5 to TRBJ1-2, with TRBD1 matching over 7 bases. CDR1 and CDR2 from the germline V gene are MNHEY and SVGAGI. J was trimmed by 6 bases and V by 2 bases; bases with no gene match: 6. This CDR3 region has 14 residues. CDR3 bases: TGTGCCAGCAGTTACACAGACAGGGTCCATGGCTACACCTTC. This sequence encodes CASSYTDRVHGYTF.

This clonotype was recorded only once. The V and J genes are TRBV19 and TRBJ2-7, with 8 nucleotides matching TRBD1. Germline-derived CDR1 and CDR2 are LNHDA and SQIVND (reference sequence). With V trimmed by 5 bases and J by 3 bases, 9 bases remained unmatched. This CDR3 spans 15 amino acids. The CDR3 nucleotides are TGTGCCAGTAGTTCCAGGGGGCAAGGCCTCTACGAGCAGTACTTC. This gives the protein CASSSRGQGLYEQYF.

This clonotype has a single count. The chain carries TRBV7-9 and TRBJ1-2; D is ambiguous. CDR1 and CDR2 (germline): SEHNR, FQNEAQ (reference sequence). Trimming cost V 1 base and J 5 bases, with 14 bases left between them. The CDR3 length is 15 residues. CDR3 region: CASSLGDGAVYGYTF. The CDR3 DNA is TGTGCCAGCAGCTTAGGGGATGGAGCAGTTTATGGCTACACCTTC.

In its sample, this clonotype was seen once. The rearrangement uses TRBV19 and TRBJ2-3; D is undetermined. V was shortened by 5 bases and J by 1 base, with 7 bases between the two germline ends. The CDR3 spans 13 residues. Germline assignment: CDR1 LNHDA and CDR2 SQIVND (reference sequence). The CDR3 is CASSPRRTDTQYF. CDR3 DNA: TGTGCCAGTAGTCCCAGGCGCACAGATACGCAGTATTTT.

The chain employs TRBV14 and TRBJ1-1; the D is unclear. Germline values: CDR1 SGHDN, CDR2 FVKESK. This CDR3 has 14 residues. V lost 3 bases and J 4 bases, leaving 12 bases between the germline ends. In DNA form, the CDR3 reads TGTGCCAGCAGCCAGTTGAATGGACCCACTGAAGCTTTCTTT. This encodes CASSQLNGPTEAFF.

This chain links TRBV7-2 with TRBJ2-7; no clear D. From germline, CDR1 is SGHTA and CDR2 FQGNSA. V was shortened by 5 bases and J by 1 base, with 15 bases between the two germline ends. The CDR3 extends over 15 amino acids. The CDR3 protein is CASSRTATGSYEQYF. For the CDR3, the DNA is TGTGCCAGCAGCCGGACCGCCACCGGGTCCTACGAGCAGTACTTC.

This chain links TRBV29-1 with TRBJ1-1; 8 nucleotides agree with TRBD1. Germline V gene lookup returns CDR1 SQVTM and CDR2 ANQGSEA. Germline trimming cut 7 bases from V and 11 bases from J; bases unmatched to any gene: 6. The CDR3 length is 10 residues. CDR3 in DNA: TGCAGCGCGGACAGGGAAATGGCTTTCTTT. It translates to CSADREMAFF.

The sample holds one count of this clonotype. This chain uses TRBV6-2 or TRBV6-3 with TRBJ2-1, with D maybe TRBD1 (5 bases). V was pared by 6 bases and J by 1 base, with 28 bases between. This CDR3 is 20 amino acids long. CDR1 MNHEY and CDR2 SVGEGT come from the germline V gene. Here the CDR3 DNA reads TGTGCCAGCAGGGGTAGGCTGGGGCAGGGATCACCCCTTTCCTACAATGAGCAGTTCTTC. Protein sequence: CASRGRLGQGSPLSYNEQFF.

This chain connects TRBV20-1 to TRBJ2-2; 7 bases align to TRBD1. CDR1 and CDR2 from the germline V gene are DFQATT and SNEGSKA (reference sequence). V trimming: 2 bases; J trimming: 3 bases; junction bases outside the gene matches: 3. This CDR3 has 14 amino acids. For the CDR3, the DNA is TGCAGTGCTAGACGGGACAGCGACACCGGGGAGCTGTTTTTT. Amino acid sequence: CSARRDSDTGELFF.

CDR3 in DNA: TGCAGTGCTAGGCTGACAGGGACTGCGGCTGAAGCTTTCTTT. Encoded protein: CSARLTGTAAEAFF. The V call is TRBV20-1, the J call TRBJ1-1; 7 positions match TRBD1. J was trimmed by 6 bases and V by 3 bases; bases with no gene match: 10. This CDR3 is 14 amino acids long. Germline lookup yields CDR1 DFQATT and CDR2 SNEGSKA (reference sequence).

The chain carries TRBV6-1 and TRBJ1-2; D gene ambiguous. The CDR3 spans 13 residues. Germline V gives CDR1 MNHNS, CDR2 SASEGT. Trimming left V 6 bases short and J 2 bases short, with 10 bases between. The CDR3: CASSTAGNYGYTF. The CDR3 DNA follows: TGTGCCAGCAGCACAGCGGGCAACTATGGCTACACCTTC.

J is TRBJ2-2 and V is TRBV4-2; D gene ambiguous. CDR3 length: 15 residues. CDR1 is LGHNA, CDR2 YNFKEQ, per germline. V was clipped by 0 bases and J by 1 base, with 6 bases between them. The CDR3 DNA reads as TGTGCCAGCAGCCAAGAAGTTGAGAACACCGGGGAGCTGTTTTTT. Its protein product is CASSQEVENTGELFF.

The chain's CDR3 is CAIRAPGGLYEQYF. CDR3 DNA sequence: TGTGCCATCAGAGCACCAGGGGGTTTGTACGAGCAGTACTTC. The chain employs TRBV10-3 and TRBJ2-7, with 7 bases identical to TRBD1. Trimming cost V 6 bases and J 4 bases; bases outside gene matches: 9. Germline V gene lookup returns CDR1 ENHRY and CDR2 SYGVKD. CDR3 length: 14 residues.

This chain joins TRBV7-9 and TRBJ2-1, with D possibly TRBD1 on 5 matching bases. Trimming left V 1 base short and J 4 bases short, with 5 bases between. The CDR3 loop spans 13 amino acids. The germline gives CDR1 SEHNR, CDR2 FQNEAQ (reference sequence). The CDR3 loop is CASSLGQYNEQFF. The CDR3 DNA reads as TGTGCCAGCAGCTTAGGACAGTACAATGAGCAGTTCTTC.

V is TRBV10-3 and J is TRBJ2-1; weak D call: TRBD2 (5 bases). Trimming removed 4 bases at V and 1 base at J, with 14 bases between. Germline CDR1 reads ENHRY; CDR2 reads SYGVKD. The CDR3 sequence is 16 residues long. CDR3 DNA: TGTGCCATCAGTGTTTCAGAGCGGTCGTCCTACAATGAGCAGTTCTTC. It specifies CAISVSERSSYNEQFF.

Concerning this clonotype: An end of the junction differs from the germline gene, which may be a read error. V is TRBV30 and J is TRBJ2-1; D may correspond to TRBD1 or TRBD2 (5 bases each). The CDR3 is 12 amino acids. Per the germline V gene, CDR1 is GTSNPN and CDR2 is SVGIG (reference sequence). CDR3 residues: CAWSVGDATGVF. Here the CDR3 DNA reads TGTGCCTGGAGTGTTGGGGACGCCACCGGGGTCTTC.

The gene calls are TRBV12-3 or TRBV12-4 and TRBJ2-7, with 8 nucleotides matching TRBD1. The CDR3 spans 13 residues. V gave up 7 bases and J gave up 4 bases; unmatched junction bases: 6. Here the CDR3 reads CASKPGQVYEQYF. The DNA for the CDR3 is TGTGCCAGCAAACCGGGACAGGTTTACGAGCAGTACTTC.

The chain is built from TRBV5-4 and TRBJ1-1; TRBD1 agrees at 8 bases. Germline V gene data show CDR1 as SGHNT and CDR2 as YYREEE (reference sequence). The V and J ends lost 5 bases and 6 bases, in that order; junction bases with no gene match: 6. CDR3 length: 13 amino acids. In nucleotides, the CDR3 is TGTGCCAGCAGACCGGGACAGGTCTCTGAAGCTTTCTTT. Translation: CASRPGQVSEAFF. The full variable domain, rest sourced from reference TRBV5-4 and TRBJ1-1, is ETGVTQSPTHLIKTRGQQVTLRCSSQSGHNTVSWYQQALGQGPQFIFQYYREEENGRGNFPPRFSGLQFPNYSSELNVNALELDDSALYLCASRPGQVSEAFFGQGTRLTVV.

V is TRBV7-9 and J is TRBJ1-1, with a tentative D call TRBD1 (5 bases). Germline CDR1 reads SEHNR; CDR2 reads FQNEAQ (reference sequence). Trimming took 5 bases from V and 4 from J, leaving 11 bases between them. This CDR3 region has 13 residues. The CDR3 sequence is CASSLQGFTEAFF. CDR3 in DNA: TGTGCCAGCAGCCTCCAGGGTTTCACTGAAGCTTTCTTT.